This T cell receptor (beta chain) was obtained from a study of blood T cell repertoires in COVID-19. Across the whole study: Acute and convalescent COVID-19 samples came from the United States, Italy and Spain. Sample material is recorded as cDNA or gDNA derived from T cells, B-cell-depleted T cells, or PBMCs.

Germline CDR1 and CDR2: MRHNA and SNTAGT. The V gene end was trimmed by 3 bases and the J gene end by 4 bases; junction bases not matched to a gene: 4. The CDR3 extends over 15 amino acids. Study processing details: Estimated nucleated cell counts came from reference gene primer amplification. Sequenced by immunoSEQ multiplex PCR; TCRdb stores in-frame clones only, minus some. That table furnishes V, J and clone size, whereas the DNA furnished D and trimming. The table shows 35,000 to 55,000 clones, with about 90% occurring only once. The sample comprised peripheral blood. The rearrangement joins TRBV6-4 to TRBJ2-3; 10 bases map to TRBD2. This clonotype was sampled from a man aged 50-59 years with active COVID-19. CDR3 coding DNA: TGTGCCAGCAGTGAACTAGCGGGGACGGCAGATACGCAGTATTTT. Encoded protein: CASSELAGTADTQYF.